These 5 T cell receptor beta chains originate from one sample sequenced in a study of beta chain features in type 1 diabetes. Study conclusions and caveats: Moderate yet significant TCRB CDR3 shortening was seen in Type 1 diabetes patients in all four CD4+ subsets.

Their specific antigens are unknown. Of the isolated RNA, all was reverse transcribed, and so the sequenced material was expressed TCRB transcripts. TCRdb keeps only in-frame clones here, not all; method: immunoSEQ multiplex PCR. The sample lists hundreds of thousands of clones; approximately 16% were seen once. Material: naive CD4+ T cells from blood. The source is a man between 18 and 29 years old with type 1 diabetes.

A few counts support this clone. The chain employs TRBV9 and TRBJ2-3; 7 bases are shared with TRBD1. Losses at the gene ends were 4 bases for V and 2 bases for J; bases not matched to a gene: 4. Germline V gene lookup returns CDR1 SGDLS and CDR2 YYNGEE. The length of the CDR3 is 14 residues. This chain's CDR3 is CASSFGTATDTQYF. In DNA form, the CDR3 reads TGTGCCAGCAGCTTCGGGACAGCCACAGATACGCAGTATTTT.

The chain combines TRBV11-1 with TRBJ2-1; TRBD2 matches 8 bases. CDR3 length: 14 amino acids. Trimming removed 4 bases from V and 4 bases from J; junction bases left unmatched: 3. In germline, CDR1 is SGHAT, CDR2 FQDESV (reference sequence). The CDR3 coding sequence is TGTGCCAGCAGCTCGGGACTAGAGTACAATGAGCAGTTCTTC. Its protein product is CASSSGLEYNEQFF. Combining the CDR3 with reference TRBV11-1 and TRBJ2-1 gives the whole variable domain EAEVAQSPRYKITEKSQAVAFWCDPISGHATLYWYRQILGQGPELLVQFQDESVVDDSQLPKDRFSAERLKGVDSTLKIQPAELGDSAMYLCASSSGLEYNEQFFGPGTRLTVL.

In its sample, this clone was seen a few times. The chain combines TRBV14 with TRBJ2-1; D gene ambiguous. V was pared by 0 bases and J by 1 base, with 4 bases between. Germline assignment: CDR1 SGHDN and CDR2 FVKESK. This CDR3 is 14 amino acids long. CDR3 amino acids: CASSQERSYNEQFF. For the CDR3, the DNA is TGTGCCAGCAGCCAAGAGCGTTCCTACAATGAGCAGTTCTTC.

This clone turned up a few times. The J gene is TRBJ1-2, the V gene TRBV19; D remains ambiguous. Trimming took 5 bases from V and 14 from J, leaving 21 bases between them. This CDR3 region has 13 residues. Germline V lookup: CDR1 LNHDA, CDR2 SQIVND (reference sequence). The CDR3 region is CASSSQALYGFTF. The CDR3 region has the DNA TGTGCCAGTAGTTCGCAGGCGCTCTATGGCTTTACCTTC.

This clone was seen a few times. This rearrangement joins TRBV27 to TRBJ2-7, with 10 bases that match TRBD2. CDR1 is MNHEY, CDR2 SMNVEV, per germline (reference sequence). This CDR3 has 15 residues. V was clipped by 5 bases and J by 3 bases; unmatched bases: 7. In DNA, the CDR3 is TGTGCCAGCAGTACAAGCCGGACTAGCGGCTACGAGCAGTACTTC. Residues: CASSTSRTSGYEQYF.